This TCR beta chain was recorded in a study of control samples from healthy donors and cancer patients. Clones were sequenced by immunoSEQ multiplex PCR, and TCRdb holds only the in-frame ones, with some missing. This table has approximately 94,000 clones, roughly nine tenths appearing once. Trimming removed 5 bases from V and 4 bases from J, with 9 bases in between. CDR1 is ENHRY, CDR2 SYGVKD, per germline. The CDR3 contains 13 residues. This clone has more than one count but fewer than ten. This receptor was obtained from a woman aged 50 to 65 in good health. The V gene is TRBV10-3, the J gene TRBJ1-3, with unresolved D. Sequencing was done on a sample of blood. The CDR3 loop is CAISWTQGNTIYF. The CDR3 coding sequence is TGTGCCATCAGTTGGACCCAGGGAAACACCATATATTTT.